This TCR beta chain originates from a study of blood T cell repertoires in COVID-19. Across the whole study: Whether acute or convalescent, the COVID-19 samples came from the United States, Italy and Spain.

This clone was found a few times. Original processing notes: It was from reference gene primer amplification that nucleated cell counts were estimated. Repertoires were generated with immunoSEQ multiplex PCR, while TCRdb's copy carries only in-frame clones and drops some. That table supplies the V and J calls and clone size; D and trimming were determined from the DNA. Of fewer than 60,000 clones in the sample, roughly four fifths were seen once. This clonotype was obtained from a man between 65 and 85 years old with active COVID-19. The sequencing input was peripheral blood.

The CDR3 here is CASSLPLRQDTYEQYF. For the CDR3, the DNA is TGTGCCAGCAGCTTACCTCTTCGACAGGACACCTACGAGCAGTACTTC. The chain uses TRBV7-9 and TRBJ2-7; tentative D call: TRBD1 (6 bases). This CDR3 spans 16 amino acids. Germline CDR1 reads SEHNR; CDR2 reads FQNEAQ (reference sequence). Trimming removed 2 bases at V and 2 bases at J, with 16 bases between.